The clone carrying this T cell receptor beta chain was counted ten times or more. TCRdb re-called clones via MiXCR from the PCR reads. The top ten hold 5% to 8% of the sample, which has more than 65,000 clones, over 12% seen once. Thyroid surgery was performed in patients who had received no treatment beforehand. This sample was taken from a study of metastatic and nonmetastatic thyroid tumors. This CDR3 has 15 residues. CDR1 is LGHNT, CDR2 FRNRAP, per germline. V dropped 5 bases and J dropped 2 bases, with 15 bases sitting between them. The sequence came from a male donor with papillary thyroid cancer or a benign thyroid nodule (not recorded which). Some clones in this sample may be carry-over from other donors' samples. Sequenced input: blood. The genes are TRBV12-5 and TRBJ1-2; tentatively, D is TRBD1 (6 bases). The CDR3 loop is CASGTWVTGNYGYTF. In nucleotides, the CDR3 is TGTGCTAGTGGTACTTGGGTTACAGGGAACTATGGCTACACCTTC.